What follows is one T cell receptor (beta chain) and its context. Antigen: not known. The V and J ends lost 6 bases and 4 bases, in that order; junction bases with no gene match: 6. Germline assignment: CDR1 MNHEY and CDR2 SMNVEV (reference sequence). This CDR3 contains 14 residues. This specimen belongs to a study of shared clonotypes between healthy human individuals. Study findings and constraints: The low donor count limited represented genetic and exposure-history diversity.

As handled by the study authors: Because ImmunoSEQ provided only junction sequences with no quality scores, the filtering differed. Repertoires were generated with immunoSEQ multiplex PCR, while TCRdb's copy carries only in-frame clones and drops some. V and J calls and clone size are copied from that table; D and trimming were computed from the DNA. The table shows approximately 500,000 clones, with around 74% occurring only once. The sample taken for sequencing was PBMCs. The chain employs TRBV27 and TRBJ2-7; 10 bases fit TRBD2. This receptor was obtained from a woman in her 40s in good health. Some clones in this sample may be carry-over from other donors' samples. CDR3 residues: CASSLAGVFYEQYF. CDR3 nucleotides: TGTGCCAGCAGCCTAGCGGGAGTTTTTTACGAGCAGTACTTC.